Following are 20 T cell receptor beta chains from one sample sequenced in a study of control samples from healthy donors and cancer patients. Here immunoSEQ multiplex PCR was the method, and the copy in TCRdb shows in-frame clones only, minus some. The table shows tens of thousands of clones, with approximately 85% occurring only once. Sequences were obtained from blood. The receptor source for this set is a man aged 35 to 55 in good health.

J is TRBJ2-7 and V is TRBV7-8; the match to TRBD1 covers 10 bases. V shed 5 bases and J 1 base; nucleotides not matched to a gene: 5. This CDR3 region has 15 residues. Germline V gives CDR1 SGHVS, CDR2 FQNEAQ. CDR3 in amino acids: CASSGRTGGSYEQYF. CDR3 sequence (DNA): TGTGCCAGCAGCGGTCGGACAGGGGGATCCTACGAGCAGTACTTC.

V and J are TRBV5-1 and TRBJ1-5; 7 bases fit TRBD1. Germline V gives CDR1 SGHRS, CDR2 YFSETQ. V was clipped by 1 base and J by 6 bases; unmatched bases: 13. The CDR3 is 17 amino acids. CDR3 bases: TGCGCCAGCAGCTTGCAGCCTGGACAGGCCGGGAGTCAGCCCCAGCATTTT. Protein sequence: CASSLQPGQAGSQPQHF.

In this sample, this clone turned up a few times. V gene TRBV9 combines with J gene TRBJ2-2; possibly TRBD1 for D (5 bases). The germline gives CDR1 SGDLS, CDR2 YYNGEE. The CDR3 sequence is 15 residues long. V was clipped by 3 bases and J by 6 bases, with 15 bases between them. CDR3 residues: CASSATVGVSGELFF. CDR3 coding DNA: TGTGCCAGCAGCGCGACAGTTGGGGTGTCCGGGGAGCTGTTTTTT.

The count of this clone is one. The chain links TRBV30 to TRBJ2-1, with TRBD2 matching over 8 bases. Germline V gives CDR1 GTSNPN, CDR2 SVGIG (reference sequence). The CDR3 is 15 amino acids. V lost 3 bases to trimming and J lost 6 bases; unmatched junction nucleotides: 10. CDR3 region: CAWRARGGDGNEQFF. CDR3 nucleotide sequence: TGTGCCTGGAGAGCTCGGGGGGGAGATGGCAATGAGCAGTTCTTC.

V is TRBV3-1 (or the pseudogene TRBV3-2) and J is TRBJ2-1, with 9 positions matching TRBD2. The germline V gene encodes CDR1 LGHDT and CDR2 YNNKEL (reference sequence). Trimming removed 4 bases from V and 7 bases from J; junction bases left unmatched: 17. The CDR3 length is 18 residues. CDR3: CASSPRDPRLAGINEQFF. The CDR3, as DNA: TGTGCCAGCAGCCCGAGGGACCCGCGGCTAGCGGGAATTAATGAGCAGTTCTTC.

V usage is TRBV24-1 and J usage is TRBJ2-1; 7 bases align to TRBD1. Germline trimming cut 5 bases from V and 8 bases from J; bases unmatched to any gene: 11. Germline CDR1 reads KGHDR; CDR2 reads SFDVKD. The CDR3 is 15 amino acids. CDR3 in DNA: TGTGCCACCAGTGTTCGGACAGGTGGGGTCGATGAGCAGTTCTTC. This sequence encodes CATSVRTGGVDEQFF.

The V and J genes are TRBV6-2 or TRBV6-3 and TRBJ1-2; the match to TRBD1 covers 8 bases. The V gene's germline CDR1 is MNHEY and CDR2 SVGEGT. The CDR3 consists of 14 residues. The trim removed 6 bases at V and 4 bases at J, leaving 7 bases unmatched. For the CDR3, the DNA is TGTGCCAGCAGCCTAGGACAGGGCGGCTATGGCTACACCTTC. Residues: CASSLGQGGYGYTF.

The chain employs TRBV4-1 and TRBJ2-7; TRBD2 aligns across 14 bases. V lost 3 bases to trimming and J lost 6 bases; unmatched junction nucleotides: 4. From germline, CDR1 is MGHRA and CDR2 YSYEKL. This CDR3 has 15 amino acids. The CDR3 DNA reads as TGCGCCAGCAGCCAGGGACTAGCGGGAGTTGGCGAGCAGTACTTC. This translates into CASSQGLAGVGEQYF.

The chain employs TRBV7-3 and TRBJ2-1, with D possibly being TRBD1 or TRBD2 (6 bases each). Between the trimmed V and J ends, which lost 6 bases and 3 bases, there was a span of 15 bases. Germline assignment: CDR1 SGHTA and CDR2 FQGTGA. The CDR3 has 15 amino acids. CDR3 sequence (DNA): TGTGCCAGCAGTGGGGGGCTCCGCTACTACAATGAGCAGTTCTTC. It specifies CASSGGLRYYNEQFF.

This chain joins TRBV28 and TRBJ1-1, with D possibly TRBD1 on 6 matching bases. The CDR3 is 16 amino acids. Trimming took 3 bases from V and 5 from J, leaving 19 bases between them. From germline, CDR1 is MDHEN and CDR2 SYDVKM. The CDR3: CASSFLGGARRTEAFF. CDR3 DNA sequence: TGTGCCAGCAGTTTCTTGGGGGGCGCGAGGAGGACTGAAGCTTTCTTT.

V is TRBV9 and J is TRBJ1-3; D is ambiguous. The CDR3 runs 15 residues. Trimming left V 3 bases short and J 0 bases short, with 10 bases between. The germline CDR1 and CDR2 sequences are SGDLS and YYNGEE. The CDR3 sequence: CASSAEGSSGNTIYF. The CDR3 DNA follows: TGTGCCAGCAGCGCCGAGGGTAGCTCTGGAAACACCATATATTTT. The complete variable domain, with remaining parts taken from reference TRBV9 and TRBJ1-3, reads DSGVTQTPKHLITATGQRVTLRCSPRSGDLSVYWYQQSLDQGLQFLIQYYNGEERAKGNILERFSAQQFPDLHSELNLSSLELGDSALYFCASSAEGSSGNTIYFGEGSWLTVV.

The chain couples TRBV7-9 to TRBJ1-1; perhaps TRBD1 as D (5 bases). Per the germline V gene, CDR1 is SEHNR and CDR2 is FQNEAQ (reference sequence). V lost 2 bases and J lost 5, with 12 bases in between. The CDR3 totals 14 residues. As DNA, the CDR3 is TGTGCCAGCAGCTTAAGGGGCCCGGGGACTGAAGCTTTCTTT. This sequence encodes CASSLRGPGTEAFF.

The chain carries TRBV3-1 (or the pseudogene TRBV3-2) and TRBJ2-1; the D is unclear. The V and J ends lost 0 bases and 0 bases respectively, with 12 bases between them. CDR3 length equals 17 residues. Germline V CDR1 and CDR2: LGHDT, YNNKEL (reference sequence). CDR3 in DNA: TGTGCCAGCAGCCAAGAAGGGCTGGGCAACTCCTACAATGAGCAGTTCTTC. The encoded protein is CASSQEGLGNSYNEQFF.

The DNA of the CDR3 is TGTGCCAGCAGCTCCCGGGGGGAAAAACTGTTTTTT. This gives the protein CASSSRGEKLFF. V is TRBV12-3 or TRBV12-4 and J is TRBJ1-4, with TRBD1 as a possible D gene (5 bases). The CDR3 runs to 12 residues. V lost 6 bases and J 8 bases, leaving 10 bases between the germline ends.

J is TRBJ2-7 and V is TRBV29-1; TRBD1 is a possible D gene (6 bases). Trimming pared 1 base from V and 5 bases from J, leaving 9 bases between. From germline, CDR1 is SQVTM and CDR2 ANQGSEA. The CDR3 length is 12 residues. The CDR3 region has the DNA TGCAGCGTTGAAGTAGGGGGTCACGAGCAGTACTTC. Residues: CSVEVGGHEQYF.

The V call is TRBV19, the J call TRBJ2-7; unclear D gene. Trimming cost V 9 bases and J 0 bases, with 12 bases left between them. The CDR3 totals 13 residues. Germline CDR1 reads LNHDA; CDR2 reads SQIVND (reference sequence). CDR3 sequence reads: CASKAHSSYEQYF. Written as DNA, the CDR3 is TGTGCCAGCAAAGCGCATAGCTCCTACGAGCAGTACTTC.

V is TRBV29-1 and J is TRBJ2-3, with D unresolved. The CDR3 consists of 13 residues. With 6 bases removed from V and 2 bases from J, the gap between germline ends came to 12 bases. Per the germline V gene, CDR1 is SQVTM and CDR2 is ANQGSEA. For the CDR3, the DNA is TGCAGCGTCGACCGTTCCCCCACAGATACGCAGTATTTT. Protein: CSVDRSPTDTQYF.

The CDR3 bases are TGCAGTGCCACCGACAGGGATGAAGCTTTCTTT. Its translation: CSATDRDEAFF. The V and J genes are TRBV20-1 and TRBJ1-1, with 7 bases that match TRBD1. Unmatched junction bases numbered 5, after V lost 6 bases and J lost 7 bases. Germline CDR1 and CDR2: DFQATT and SNEGSKA (reference sequence). The CDR3 extends over 11 amino acids.

V usage is TRBV10-3 and J usage is TRBJ2-5; no firm D call. Germline loops: CDR1 ENHRY, CDR2 SYGVKD. This CDR3 spans 14 amino acids. Trimming left V 5 bases short and J 1 base short, with 11 bases between. The CDR3: CAISTPQAQETQYF. For the CDR3, the DNA is TGTGCCATCAGTACTCCCCAGGCCCAAGAGACCCAGTACTTC.

V is TRBV5-4 and J is TRBJ2-5; 7 bases fit TRBD1. Germline V gives CDR1 SGHNT, CDR2 YYREEE (reference sequence). The trim removed 6 bases at V and 4 bases at J, leaving 6 bases unmatched. The CDR3 is 13 amino acids. CDR3 DNA sequence: TGTGCCAGCACTCTACAGGGGACAGAGACCCAGTACTTC. Protein: CASTLQGTETQYF.